This record looks at one TCR beta chain sequence and its context. This entry belongs to a study of ipilimumab plus nivolumab after autologous stem cell transplantation. Germline CDR1 and CDR2: MNHEY and SVGAGI. The CDR3 extends over 13 amino acids. V shed 5 bases and J shed 3 bases, with 10 bases lying between them. Libraries were prepared by immunoSEQ multiplex PCR; TCRdb keeps only in-frame clonotypes and omits some of them. The sample includes about 43,000 clones, about 88% of them seen just once. The source material was PBMCs, sampled in a trial of ipilimumab plus nivolumab as post-transplant consolidation. The chain links TRBV6-5 to TRBJ1-2; no definite D call. This sequence originates from a male donor with multiple myeloma. CDR3 loop: CASSPDADYGYTF. CDR3 sequence (DNA): TGTGCCAGCAGTCCGGACGCCGACTATGGCTACACCTTC.